Listed here are 10 T cell receptor beta chains from one sample, sequenced in a study of T-cell memory formation after mild COVID-19. TCRdb re-called the 5' RACE reads through MiXCR, storing one row per CDR3 protein. The top ten clones hold around 3.3% of a sample with 200,000 to 250,000 distinct CDR3 sequences, over 7.5% of them seen once. Sequenced sample: PBMCs or a T cell subset sorted from them (not recorded which). These receptors all come from a man aged 18-30 years who had mild COVID-19 (a few samples of this study predate the infection). Cell type and time point are not known.

J is TRBJ1-5 and V is TRBV6-2 or TRBV6-3; the D is unclear. Germline V gives CDR1 MNHEY, CDR2 SVGEGT. This CDR3 comprises 16 residues. The V end was cut by 8 bases, the J end by 0 bases, with 17 bases between. The CDR3 here is CASGKGRRNSNQPQHF. CDR3 sequence (DNA): TGTGCCAGCGGGAAGGGCAGGCGGAATAGCAATCAGCCCCAGCATTTT.

The chain couples TRBV4-3 to TRBJ1-2; D unclear. Trimming stripped 1 base from V and 7 bases from J, with 16 bases between. The germline gives CDR1 LGHNA, CDR2 YSLEER. The CDR3 spans 15 residues. The CDR3 sequence: CASSQVGGDLIGYTF. The CDR3 DNA reads TGCGCCAGCAGCCAAGTTGGAGGAGATCTTATTGGCTACACCTTC.

Regarding this clonotype: One end of the junction does not line up with germline, which may come from a read error. The rearrangement joins TRBV6-5 to TRBJ2-5, with D tentatively TRBD1 (6 bases). From germline, CDR1 is MNHEY and CDR2 SVGAGI. The CDR3 is 13 amino acids. The CDR3 loop reads CASSYSGQGTQYF. CDR3 in DNA: TGTGCCAGCAGTTACTCGGGACAAGGGACCCAGTACTTC.

The V and J genes are TRBV7-8 and TRBJ1-5; D not certain. CDR3 size: 13 residues. V was trimmed by 0 bases and J by 6 bases, leaving 6 bases between them. Germline assignment: CDR1 SGHVS and CDR2 FQNEAQ. In DNA form, the CDR3 reads TGTGCCAGCAGCTTAGCAGCGTCTCAGCCCCAGCATTTT. Translation: CASSLAASQPQHF. Combining the CDR3 with reference TRBV7-8 and TRBJ1-5 gives the whole variable domain GAGVSQSPRYKVAKRGQDVALRCDPISGHVSLFWYQQALGQGPEFLTYFQNEAQLDKSGLPSDRFFAERPEGSVSTLKIQRTQQEDSAVYLCASSLAASQPQHFGDGTRLSIL.

This clonotype occurred once. The chain links TRBV6-6 to TRBJ2-5; TRBD2 might be the D (5 bases). This CDR3 contains 14 residues. Per the germline V gene, CDR1 is MNHNY and CDR2 is SVGAGI (reference sequence). Between the trimmed V and J ends, which lost 6 bases and 3 bases, there was a span of 14 bases. The chain's CDR3 is CASRVGAAEETQYF. Written as DNA, the CDR3 is TGTGCCAGCAGAGTTGGAGCGGCCGAAGAGACCCAGTACTTC.

This clonotype was counted a few times. The chain recombines TRBV24-1 with TRBJ2-2; D is possibly TRBD1 (5 bases). V dropped 7 bases and J dropped 0 bases, with 5 bases sitting between them. CDR1 is KGHDR and CDR2 is SFDVKD in the germline V gene. The CDR3 totals 13 residues. The CDR3 reads CATRTANTGELFF. The CDR3 DNA reads as TGTGCCACCAGGACAGCGAACACCGGGGAGCTGTTTTTT.

The chain employs TRBV9 and TRBJ2-1, with D tentatively TRBD1 or TRBD2 (5 bases each). CDR1 SGDLS and CDR2 YYNGEE come from the germline V gene. The CDR3 has 12 residues. With 7 bases removed from V and 4 bases from J, the gap between germline ends came to 9 bases. The CDR3, as DNA: TGTGCCAGCGGGACGGCTTACAATGAGCAGTTCTTC. Translation gives CASGTAYNEQFF.

This sequence joins TRBV7-2 and TRBJ2-3, with a weak D call TRBD2 (6 bases). CDR3 length equals 15 residues. V was shortened by 2 bases and J by 3 bases, with 12 bases between the two germline ends. Germline lookup yields CDR1 SGHTA and CDR2 FQGNSA. Here the CDR3 reads CASSLIGGTTDTQYF. The CDR3, as DNA: TGTGCCAGCAGCTTAATCGGCGGGACGACAGATACGCAGTATTTT.

This chain links TRBV20-1 with TRBJ1-2, with TRBD1 matching over 7 bases. The CDR3 spans 14 residues. The V gene end was trimmed by 5 bases and the J gene end by 2 bases; junction bases not matched to a gene: 8. Germline CDR1 and CDR2: DFQATT and SNEGSKA (reference sequence). The CDR3 coding sequence is TGCAGTGCTGTAAGGGACAGCACCAACTATGGCTACACCTTC. Its protein product is CSAVRDSTNYGYTF.

This clonotype occurred a few times. This chain uses TRBV5-1 with TRBJ2-7; D is unclear. The CDR3 runs to 13 residues. Trimming took off 6 bases at V and 5 bases at J, with 15 bases between the two ends. The germline V gene has CDR1 SGHRS and CDR2 YFSETQ. CDR3 residues: CASTDGFDHEQYF. CDR3 DNA: TGCGCCAGCACGGACGGATTCGATCACGAGCAGTACTTC.